This is a list of T cell receptor beta chains from one sample in a study of shared clonotypes between healthy human individuals. The protocol was immunoSEQ multiplex PCR, while the TCRdb copy is restricted to in-frame clones and leaves out a portion. The table has 2 million to 2.5 million clones, 85% to 95% seen once. Sequencing used naive CD4+ T cells from PBMCs. These receptors were taken from a man younger than 35 in good health. Some clones in this sample may be carry-over from other donors' samples. Each CDR3 is given with its conserved first and last residue. The order of the fields is D gene, clone size, J gene, V gene, CDR3 protein, CDR3 DNA. A D gene is named only where the DNA matches it firmly. For some rows the clone size is stated as once, few or many, or as a class when expanded; others skip it.

d_gene: NA; abundance: NA; j_gene: TRBJ2-4; v_gene: TRBV28; CDR3aa: CASSRRGEAKNIQYF; CDR3nt: TGTGCCAGCAGTAGGAGGGGGGAAGCCAAAAACATTCAGTACTTC
d_gene: TRBD1; abundance: NA; j_gene: TRBJ1-1; v_gene: TRBV7-2; CDR3aa: CASSLGYEQGGAFF; CDR3nt: TGTGCCAGCAGCTTAGGCTACGAACAGGGGGGGGCTTTCTTT
d_gene: NA; abundance: NA; j_gene: TRBJ2-1; v_gene: TRBV19; CDR3aa: CASSVQRGAPNEQFF; CDR3nt: TGTGCCAGTAGTGTTCAGAGGGGCGCTCCCAATGAGCAGTTCTTC
d_gene: NA; abundance: NA; j_gene: TRBJ2-1; v_gene: TRBV7-3; CDR3aa: CASSKQGGGYNEQFF; CDR3nt: TGTGCCAGCAGTAAGCAAGGGGGAGGGTACAATGAGCAGTTCTTC
d_gene: NA; abundance: NA; j_gene: TRBJ1-5; v_gene: TRBV11-2; CDR3aa: CASSLGGGSNQPQHF; CDR3nt: TGTGCCAGCAGCTTAGGTGGAGGAAGCAATCAGCCCCAGCATTTT
d_gene: NA; abundance: NA; j_gene: TRBJ2-1; v_gene: TRBV25-1; CDR3aa: CASSEETGNYNEQFF; CDR3nt: TGTGCCAGCAGTGAGGAGACCGGAAATTACAATGAGCAGTTCTTC
d_gene: TRBD2; abundance: NA; j_gene: TRBJ2-7; v_gene: TRBV18; CDR3aa: CASSPRLAEPYEQYF; CDR3nt: TGTGCCAGCTCACCACGACTAGCGGAGCCCTACGAGCAGTACTTC
d_gene: TRBD1; abundance: NA; j_gene: TRBJ2-6; v_gene: TRBV5-1; CDR3aa: CASSQTPRDRVSGANVLTF; CDR3nt: TGCGCCAGCAGCCAAACACCCCGGGACAGGGTGTCTGGGGCCAACGTCCTGACTTTC
d_gene: TRBD1; abundance: NA; j_gene: TRBJ1-2; v_gene: TRBV19; CDR3aa: CASTGQRMGNGYTF; CDR3nt: TGTGCCAGCACGGGACAGCGGATGGGGAATGGCTACACCTTC
d_gene: TRBD1; abundance: NA; j_gene: TRBJ1-2; v_gene: TRBV6-5; CDR3aa: CASSSDRVFLTYGYTF; CDR3nt: TGTGCCAGCAGTTCGGACAGGGTGTTTCTTACCTATGGCTACACCTTC
d_gene: TRBD1; abundance: NA; j_gene: TRBJ2-2; v_gene: TRBV28; CDR3aa: CASSASGTGAGELFF; CDR3nt: TGTGCCAGCAGTGCATCCGGGACAGGGGCCGGGGAGCTGTTTTTT
d_gene: NA; abundance: once; j_gene: TRBJ1-2; v_gene: TRBV5-4; CDR3aa: CASSSWPSGGFGGYTF; CDR3nt: TGTGCCAGCAGCTCATGGCCATCGGGGGGCTTTGGTGGCTACACCTTC
d_gene: NA; abundance: NA; j_gene: TRBJ1-1; v_gene: TRBV29-1; CDR3aa: CSVGQMNTEAFF; CDR3nt: TGCAGCGTTGGTCAGATGAACACTGAAGCTTTCTTT
d_gene: NA; abundance: NA; j_gene: TRBJ2-5; v_gene: TRBV2; CDR3aa: CAGGGTQETQYF; CDR3nt: TGTGCCGGGGGCGGCACCCAAGAGACCCAGTACTTC
d_gene: NA; abundance: once; j_gene: TRBJ2-2; v_gene: TRBV4-1; CDR3aa: CASSQGRVGTGELFF; CDR3nt: TGCGCCAGCAGCCAAGGGCGAGTCGGCACCGGGGAGCTGTTTTTT
d_gene: NA; abundance: NA; j_gene: TRBJ2-7; v_gene: TRBV18; CDR3aa: CASSPPTGHEQYF; CDR3nt: TGTGCCAGCTCACCCCCGACCGGGCACGAGCAGTACTTC
d_gene: TRBD2; abundance: NA; j_gene: TRBJ2-3; v_gene: TRBV4-2; CDR3aa: CASSQELLAGVGIDTQYF; CDR3nt: TGTGCCAGCAGCCAAGAGTTACTAGCGGGAGTTGGCATCGATACGCAGTATTTT
d_gene: NA; abundance: NA; j_gene: TRBJ2-7; v_gene: TRBV27; CDR3aa: CASRRGQVSNEQYF; CDR3nt: TGTGCCAGTAGGAGGGGGCAGGTCAGTAACGAGCAGTACTTC
d_gene: TRBD2; abundance: NA; j_gene: TRBJ2-2; v_gene: TRBV5-5; CDR3aa: CASSSRTGTSGSHTGELFF; CDR3nt: TGTGCCAGCAGCTCACGCACGGGGACTAGCGGGAGCCACACCGGGGAGCTGTTTTTT
d_gene: NA; abundance: NA; j_gene: TRBJ1-3; v_gene: TRBV30; CDR3aa: CALRGKAGNTIYF; CDR3nt: TGTGCCTTGAGGGGGAAGGCTGGAAACACCATATATTTT